These T cell receptor beta chains were read from a single sample in a study of control samples from healthy donors and cancer patients. The assay was immunoSEQ multiplex PCR, and TCRdb's table has in-frame clones only and misses some. The repertoire includes around 90,000 clones, around four fifths of them detected once, and more than 15% sits in the top ten. The source material was blood. Receptors originate from a man aged 25 to 40 in good health. The CDR3 runs from the conserved cysteine through the conserved F or W. A D gene is named only where the DNA matches it firmly. For some rows the clone size is stated as once, few or many, or as a class when expanded; others skip it.

v_gene	j_gene	d_gene	abundance	CDR3nt	CDR3aa
TRBV7-8	TRBJ1-2	TRBD1	-	TGTGCCAGCAGCTTTTCTGGGGACAGGGGGAGGGGTGGCTACACCTTC	CASSFSGDRGRGGYTF
TRBV5-1	TRBJ2-7	TRBD1	once	TGCGCCAGCAGCTTCGGGACAGGGTTCCACGAGCAGTACTTC	CASSFGTGFHEQYF
TRBV29-1	TRBJ2-1	-	once	TGCAGCGTTGACGGAGGGAGGTGGGGGAATGAGCAGTTCTTC	CSVDGGRWGNEQFF
TRBV7-9	TRBJ2-1	TRBD2	once	TGTGCCAGCAGCCCCCCTAGCGGGGGGAAGTATGAGCAGTTCTTC	CASSPPSGGKYEQFF
TRBV19	TRBJ1-5	TRBD1	-	TGTGCCAGTAGTATGAGTGACAGGGGGCGAGGGCAGCCCCAGCATTTT	CASSMSDRGRGQPQHF
TRBV20-1	TRBJ1-2	-	-	TGCAGTGCGGGAGGGGACTATGGCTACACCTTC	CSAGGDYGYTF
TRBV9	TRBJ1-6	-	-	TGTGCCAGCAGCGCTACAGGGAGTGGAGAGTCACCCCTCCACTTT	CASSATGSGESPLHF
TRBV27	TRBJ1-6	-	-	TGTGCCAGCAGTTCCCTATCCCGGCAGGGGCATTCACCCCTCCACTTT	CASSSLSRQGHSPLHF
TRBV21-1	TRBJ1-6	-	many	TGTGCCAGCAGCATCAGACTCGGGGATAATTCACCCCTCCACTTT	CASSIRLGDNSPLHF
TRBV7-2	TRBJ1-4	-	-	TGTGCCAGCACCCTGTCCTATGGTGCTGAAAAACTGTTTTTT	CASTLSYGAEKLFF
TRBV7-2	TRBJ1-1	-	-	TGTGCCAGCAGCTTAGAGGCACAGGGCACTGAAGCTTTCTTT	CASSLEAQGTEAFF
TRBV5-6	TRBJ1-5	-	-	TGCGCCAGCAGCGCAGGAGGGAAGCCCCAGCATTTT	CASSAGGKPQHF
TRBV15	TRBJ1-1	TRBD1	-	TGTGCCACCAGCATATGGACAGGGGGCACTGAAGCTTTCTTT	CATSIWTGGTEAFF
TRBV6-1	TRBJ1-2	-	-	TGTGCCAGTAGTGAAGTCGTAGTCTATGGCTACACCTTC	CASSEVVVYGYTF
TRBV30	TRBJ1-5	-	-	TGTGCCTGGACCCCCGAGGAGAGTAGCAATCAGCCCCAGCATTTT	CAWTPEESSNQPQHF
TRBV11-2	TRBJ1-6	-	-	TGTGCCAGCAGCTCAAGGGGAAACAATTCACCCCTCCACTTT	CASSSRGNNSPLHF
TRBV12-5	TRBJ1-1	-	-	TGTGCTAGTGGCCCCGGACGGACGCTTGACGCTTTCTTT	CASGPGRTLDAFF
TRBV27	TRBJ2-1	-	many	TGTGCCAGCAGTTGGCGGCCCGATGAGCAGTTCTTC	CASSWRPDEQFF
TRBV9	TRBJ2-2	-	-	TGTGCCAGCAGCGTAGTGGTGGACACCGGGGAGCTGTTTTTT	CASSVVVDTGELFF
TRBV28	TRBJ1-2	TRBD1	-	TGTGCCAGCAGGTCCGGGACAGGTTGGGGTGTGGGGGGCTACACCTTC	CASRSGTGWGVGGYTF
TRBV18	TRBJ2-3	-	-	TGTGCCAGCTCACTGTTCGAGGTCTTTAGCACAGATACGCAGTATTTT	CASSLFEVFSTDTQYF
TRBV5-4	TRBJ2-3	-	-	TGTGCCAGCAGGTCGGTAGGAGATACGCAGTATTTT	CASRSVGDTQYF
TRBV2	TRBJ2-4	TRBD2	few	TGTGCCAGCAGTGCTAGCGGGTCGCGAAACATTCAGTACTTC	CASSASGSRNIQYF
TRBV5-4	TRBJ2-1	TRBD1	-	TGTGCCAGCAGCCCTCAGGGGGACGTTTACAATGAGCAGTTCTTC	CASSPQGDVYNEQFF
TRBV5-1	TRBJ2-7	TRBD1	-	TGCGCCAGCAGCGGGGACAGTGGACCCCGGGGAGCTCCCTACGAGCAGTACTTC	CASSGDSGPRGAPYEQYF
TRBV12-3/TRBV12-4	TRBJ2-7	-	-	TGTGCCAGCACCAAAAAGGCCGGGTACGAGCAGTACTTC	CASTKKAGYEQYF
TRBV5-1	TRBJ2-2	-	few	TGCGCCAGCAGCTCGGGACTTCCGAACACCGGGGAGCTGTTTTTT	CASSSGLPNTGELFF
TRBV14	TRBJ1-2	-	-	TGTGCCAGCAGCCGCGACCTCGAATCTGGCTACACCTTC	CASSRDLESGYTF
TRBV14	TRBJ2-7	TRBD1	-	TGTGCCAGCAGCCAAACAGGGGGTTTATACGAGCAGTACTTC	CASSQTGGLYEQYF
TRBV19	TRBJ2-2	TRBD1	-	TGTGCCAGCACACAGACAGGGAGTTATCCCGGGGAGCTGTTTTTT	CASTQTGSYPGELFF
TRBV12-5	TRBJ1-5	TRBD1	-	TGTGCTAGTGGTCCAGAGACAGGGGGACTGGGTCAGCCCCAGCATTTT	CASGPETGGLGQPQHF
TRBV6-6	TRBJ1-5	TRBD1	-	TGTGCCAGCAGTTACGCAGGGGGTCGGAATCAGCCCCAGCATTTT	CASSYAGGRNQPQHF
TRBV27	TRBJ2-7	-	-	TGTGCCAGCAGTTTCCGCGAAAGCTACGAGCAGTACTTC	CASSFRESYEQYF
TRBV12-3/TRBV12-4	TRBJ1-5	-	-	TGTGCCAGCAGTTTCGATCAAAACCCCCAGCATTTT	CASSFDQNPQHF
TRBV9	TRBJ2-3	TRBD2	few	TGTGCCAGCAGCCCCCCCGGGGGGGCTAGCACAGATACGCAGTATTTT	CASSPPGGASTDTQYF
TRBV7-2	TRBJ2-5	-	few	TGTGCCAGCAGCTTAGAGGATTGGTGGTTGGAGACCCAGTACTTC	CASSLEDWWLETQYF
TRBV5-6	TRBJ2-4	TRBD2	-	TGTGCCAGCAGCACTCCCTCCAGACTAGCGGGGCCGAACATTCAGTACTTC	CASSTPSRLAGPNIQYF
TRBV4-1	TRBJ1-1	-	-	TGCGCCAGCAGCCAACAGCCAGGGGCTGAAGCTTTCTTT	CASSQQPGAEAFF
TRBV7-8	TRBJ2-2	-	-	TGTGCCAGCAGCTTAGCAGCAGGGGCGAGGACCGGGGAGCTGTTTTTT	CASSLAAGARTGELFF
TRBV3-1/TRBV3-2	TRBJ1-4	-	-	TGTGCCAGCAGCCAGCGACTGGGAAATGAAAAACTGTTTTTT	CASSQRLGNEKLFF
TRBV19	TRBJ1-1	-	-	TGTGCCAGTAGTATAGGACCGGGCACTGAAGCTTTCTTT	CASSIGPGTEAFF
TRBV10-2	TRBJ1-6	TRBD1	-	TGCGCCAGCAGCTCGGGACAGAATAATTCACCCCTCCACTTT	CASSSGQNNSPLHF
TRBV28	TRBJ1-4	-	once	TGTGCCAGCAGTTTAACGGGGGGGGATGAAAAACTGTTTTTT	CASSLTGGDEKLFF